The 20 T cell receptor beta chains below come from one sample, sequenced in a study of blood T cell repertoires in COVID-19. Clones were read by immunoSEQ multiplex PCR, and TCRdb kept only the in-frame ones, dropping some. The sample shows roughly 100,000 clones, roughly 82% of them seen only once. Material for sequencing was peripheral blood. These receptors originate from a man between 60 and 70 years old with acute or convalescent COVID-19.

The chain has TRBV28 and TRBJ2-3; 8 bases map to TRBD2. This CDR3 is built from 17 residues. Germline V lookup: CDR1 MDHEN, CDR2 SYDVKM. J was trimmed by 0 bases and V by 6 bases; bases with no gene match: 11. DNA of the CDR3: TGTGCCAGCAGACACCGACTAGCGAGGTTTAGCACAGATACGCAGTATTTT. Its translation is CASRHRLARFSTDTQYF.

The genes are TRBV28 and TRBJ1-2; possibly TRBD1 for D (6 bases). The CDR3 has 16 amino acids. Looked up from germline, CDR1 is MDHEN and CDR2 is SYDVKM. The germline V and J ends were trimmed by 6 bases and 6 bases, with 23 bases remaining between them. The CDR3 here is CASSSPRQAQLNGYTF. The CDR3 region has the DNA TGTGCCAGCAGCTCTCCCCGACAGGCCCAGCTAAATGGCTACACCTTC.

V usage is TRBV5-1 and J usage is TRBJ2-5; D might be TRBD1 (6 bases). V was trimmed by 4 bases and J by 5 bases, leaving 21 bases between them. The CDR3 covers 16 residues. The germline gives CDR1 SGHRS, CDR2 YFSETQ. The CDR3 reads CASSLGVAQRGETQYF. The CDR3 DNA is TGCGCCAGCAGCCTGGGTGTGGCGCAGAGGGGGGAGACCCAGTACTTC.

The chain joins TRBV3-1 (or the pseudogene TRBV3-2) to TRBJ1-2, with D possibly matching TRBD1 (6 bases). Trimming took 3 bases from V and 2 from J, leaving 10 bases between them. CDR1 LGHDT and CDR2 YNNKEL come from the germline V gene (reference sequence). The CDR3 runs 14 residues. CDR3 coding DNA: TGTGCCAGCAGCCAGATAGGACAGAACTATGGCTACACCTTC. Translating gives CASSQIGQNYGYTF.

The chain is built from TRBV29-1 and TRBJ2-1; TRBD2 matches at 12 bases. The V segment lost 4 bases and the J segment 0 bases; nucleotides outside the gene matches: 7. Germline V gives CDR1 SQVTM, CDR2 ANQGSEA. This CDR3 spans 17 amino acids. The CDR3 protein is CSVGTSGIGSSYNEQFF. The CDR3 region has the DNA TGCAGCGTTGGGACTAGCGGGATAGGTTCCTCCTACAATGAGCAGTTCTTC.

The rearrangement uses TRBV7-2 and TRBJ2-1; 10 bases align to TRBD2. Germline CDR1 SGHTA, CDR2 FQGNSA. The V segment lost 1 base and the J segment 12 bases; nucleotides outside the gene matches: 12. This CDR3 is 16 amino acids long. CDR3 in DNA: TGTGCCAGCAGCTTAGATTTACGGCTAGCGGGAGTGTCGCAGTTCTTC. Amino acids: CASSLDLRLAGVSQFF.

The chain carries TRBV5-1 and TRBJ1-1; TRBD1 agrees at 9 bases. Unmatched junction bases numbered 8, after V lost 3 bases and J lost 5 bases. The CDR3 sequence is 15 residues long. Germline V gene sequence: CDR1 SGHRS, CDR2 YFSETQ. CDR3 in DNA: TGCGCCAGCAGCTCGACAGGGGGTCGGAGTACTGAAGCTTTCTTT. It specifies CASSSTGGRSTEAFF.

V usage is TRBV28 and J usage is TRBJ1-3; D remains unclear. Germline CDR1 reads MDHEN; CDR2 reads SYDVKM. Trimming removed 6 bases from V and 2 bases from J, with 20 bases in between. This CDR3 is built from 17 residues. The CDR3 protein is CASSPYMEDDPGNTIYF. In nucleotides, the CDR3 is TGTGCCAGCAGCCCGTATATGGAGGACGACCCTGGAAACACCATATATTTT. The full variable domain, completed using reference TRBV28 and TRBJ1-3, is DVKVTQSSRYLVKRTGEKVFLECVQDMDHENMFWYRQDPGLGLRLIYFSYDVKMKEKGDIPEGYSVSREKKERFSLILESASTNQTSMYLCASSPYMEDDPGNTIYFGEGSWLTVV.

The chain has TRBV19 and TRBJ2-1; 9 bases match TRBD2. The CDR3 runs 15 residues. Germline CDR1 is LNHDA and CDR2 is SQIVND (reference sequence). Trimming removed 3 bases from V and 8 bases from J; junction bases left unmatched: 8. DNA for the CDR3: TGTGCCAGTAGTATTGCTAGCGGGATTGGGGATGAGCAGTTCTTC. This translates into CASSIASGIGDEQFF.

V and J are TRBV5-1 and TRBJ2-6, with 7 bases lining up with TRBD2. This CDR3 spans 16 amino acids. The ends lost 4 bases at V and 4 bases at J; junction bases unmatched: 8. Germline V gene data show CDR1 as SGHRS and CDR2 as YFSETQ. The CDR3 sequence is CASSLGGGMGANVLTF. As DNA, the CDR3 is TGCGCCAGCAGCCTCGGCGGGGGAATGGGGGCCAACGTCCTGACTTTC.

This clone has more than one count but fewer than ten. The chain has TRBV6-5 and TRBJ1-3, with 8 bases that match TRBD1. Germline CDR1 and CDR2: MNHEY and SVGAGI. Germline trimming cut 8 bases from V and 12 bases from J; bases unmatched to any gene: 9. The CDR3 loop spans 12 amino acids. The CDR3 nucleotides read TGTGCCAGCCTAACGGGGACAGGAGGCATATATTTT. Its protein is CASLTGTGGIYF.

The chain is built from TRBV7-9 and TRBJ1-6, with D unresolved. V dropped 5 bases and J dropped 10 bases, with 9 bases sitting between them. Germline-derived CDR1 and CDR2 are SEHNR and FQNEAQ (reference sequence). The CDR3 length is 12 residues. The DNA of the CDR3 is TGTGCCAGCAGCGCGGCTCAGTCACCCCTCCACTTT. It translates to CASSAAQSPLHF.

The chain combines TRBV3-1 (or the pseudogene TRBV3-2) with TRBJ2-3; 7 bases agree with TRBD2. The CDR3 has 16 residues. The V segment lost 4 bases and the J segment 4 bases; nucleotides outside the gene matches: 11. Germline V lookup: CDR1 LGHDT, CDR2 YNNKEL (reference sequence). CDR3 loop: CASSPLGGRSADTQYF. CDR3 in DNA: TGTGCCAGCAGCCCCTTGGGCGGGAGATCGGCAGATACGCAGTATTTT.

The chain recombines TRBV27 with TRBJ1-2; 8 nucleotides align to TRBD1. Per the germline V gene, CDR1 is MNHEY and CDR2 is SMNVEV (reference sequence). The junction had 7 bases not matched to a gene; V was cut back by 5 bases and J by 8 bases. The CDR3 totals 13 residues. The CDR3 nucleotides are TGTGCCAGCAGTCCCCGGACAGGGTACGGCTACACCTTC. It codes for CASSPRTGYGYTF.

The chain carries TRBV7-8 and TRBJ1-6; TRBD1 is a possible D gene (6 bases). Germline CDR1 SGHVS, CDR2 FQNEAQ. This CDR3 has 16 amino acids. The V end was cut by 1 base, the J end by 19 bases, with 26 bases between. The CDR3 coding sequence is TGTGCCAGCAGCTTAGGCCCGAGGGGGTCCCCCACTTCTATGCACTTT. Its translation is CASSLGPRGSPTSMHF.

V and J are TRBV5-8 and TRBJ1-5, with 8 positions matching TRBD1. V dropped 5 bases and J dropped 3; count of bases not matched to a gene: 7. Germline assignment: CDR1 SGHTS and CDR2 YDEGEE. This CDR3 contains 15 residues. The CDR3 DNA reads as TGTGCCAGCAGTTCGGGACAGGTGATCAATCAGCCCCAGCATTTT. It is translated as CASSSGQVINQPQHF.

The chain links TRBV25-1 to TRBJ1-2; D gene ambiguous. This CDR3 comprises 15 residues. Trimming removed 4 bases at V and 5 bases at J, with 17 bases between. Germline loops: CDR1 MGHDK, CDR2 SYGVNS. In DNA form, the CDR3 reads TGTGCCAGCAGTGGATGGGCAGTTTCTTCGTATGGCTACACCTTC. Translated, it gives CASSGWAVSSYGYTF.

V is TRBV7-9 and J is TRBJ2-2; D is unclear. The germline V and J ends were trimmed by 5 bases and 0 bases, with 7 bases remaining between them. Germline lookup yields CDR1 SEHNR and CDR2 FQNEAQ (reference sequence). CDR3 size: 14 residues. CDR3 in amino acids: CASSDTANTGELFF. In nucleotides, the CDR3 is TGTGCCAGCAGCGACACAGCGAACACCGGGGAGCTGTTTTTT.

The rearrangement joins TRBV5-6 to TRBJ2-7; 8 bases fit TRBD1. The V and J ends lost 4 bases and 5 bases, in that order; junction bases with no gene match: 5. This CDR3 contains 13 residues. Germline CDR1 is SGHDT and CDR2 is YYEEEE. In nucleotides, the CDR3 is TGTGCCAGCAGCCGGACAGGGCGAAACGAGCAGTACTTC. Residues: CASSRTGRNEQYF.

This chain uses TRBV2 with TRBJ1-1; D is ambiguous. With 3 bases removed from V and 1 base from J, the gap between germline ends came to 6 bases. Germline V gene data show CDR1 as SNHLY and CDR2 as FYNNEI. The CDR3 loop spans 13 amino acids. CDR3 sequence reads: CASSEAENTEAFF. Written as DNA, the CDR3 is TGTGCCAGCAGTGAGGCAGAGAACACTGAAGCTTTCTTT.